The clone carrying this T cell receptor (beta chain) was recorded once. As yet, its antigen is unknown. Method: immunoSEQ multiplex PCR; TCRdb's copy keeps in-frame clones and lacks some. This sample has approximately 76,000 clones, with around 88% found just once. This sample stems from a study of T cell responses to AZD1222 COVID-19 vaccine. As for the study in general: Researchers grouped second doses given at about 4 or about 12 weeks into one pool. General study findings and limits: Spike-specific TCRs gained breadth and depth after people received two AZD1222 doses. Spike was spanned by vaccine-associated CD4 TCRs, which were dominant at 160-218 and 743-854.

Germline loops: CDR1 MNHEY, CDR2 SVGAGI. CDR3 length: 15 residues. V was pared by 6 bases and J by 5 bases, with 5 bases of the junction left unmatched. The material was peripheral blood, obtained on day 0 of AZD1222 vaccination. The genes are TRBV6-5 and TRBJ2-2, with 11 bases identical to TRBD2. This receptor was identified in an adult in good health. CDR3 amino acids: CASSAGTSGTGELFF. In DNA, the CDR3 is TGTGCCAGCAGCGCCGGGACTAGCGGTACCGGGGAGCTGTTTTTT.